Presented here are 11 T cell receptor beta chains from one specimen sequenced in a study of lymphopenia after photon versus proton radiotherapy. TCRdb's table, derived via immunoSEQ multiplex PCR, lists solely in-frame clones and lacks some. Counted here are 150,000 to 200,000 clones, about 88% occurring once; the ten biggest clones make up around 4.6%. The material was peripheral blood, obtained from a patient treated with photon-based radiotherapy. The receptors originated from a man in his forties or fifties with gastric cancer.

This sequence joins TRBV18 and TRBJ2-3; TRBD1 is a possible D gene (5 bases). The V gene lost 3 bases and the J gene lost 8 bases, with 12 bases spanning the gap. The germline V gene encodes CDR1 KGHSH and CDR2 LQKENI. This CDR3 spans 13 amino acids. The CDR3 DNA reads as TGTGCCAGCTCACCGGGCCCTCAGGGTACGCAGTATTTT. Protein: CASSPGPQGTQYF.

The chain carries TRBV15 and TRBJ2-2; TRBD2 aligns across 8 bases. Per germline, CDR1 LNHNV and CDR2 YYDKDF (reference sequence). Losses at the gene ends were 1 base for V and 10 bases for J; bases not matched to a gene: 5. The CDR3 spans 14 residues. The CDR3 region is CATSRGGLGVELFF. CDR3 coding DNA: TGTGCCACCAGCAGAGGGGGACTAGGGGTGGAGCTGTTTTTT.

The CDR3 coding sequence is TGTGCCAGCAGCTTAGAGGGGAGATCTCCCCAAGAGACCCAGTACTTC. Translation gives CASSLEGRSPQETQYF. The V gene is TRBV7-2, the J gene TRBJ2-5; perhaps D is TRBD1 or TRBD2 (5 bases each). The CDR3 contains 16 residues. Germline V gene data show CDR1 as SGHTA and CDR2 as FQGNSA. V shed 1 base and J shed 1 base, with 13 bases lying between them. Based on the CDR3 plus reference TRBV7-2 and TRBJ2-5, the full variable domain is GAGVSQSPSNKVTEKGKDVELRCDPISGHTALYWYRQSLGQGLEFLIYFQGNSAPDKSGLPSDRFSAERTGGSVSTLTIQRTQQEDSAVYLCASSLEGRSPQETQYFGPGTRLLVL.

The chain uses TRBV7-6 and TRBJ2-7; TRBD2 agrees at 9 bases. J was trimmed by 6 bases and V by 2 bases; bases with no gene match: 5. The CDR3 consists of 14 residues. Germline CDR1 is SGHVS and CDR2 is FNYEAQ. CDR3 protein: CASSLTSGRSEQYF. The CDR3 nucleotides read TGTGCCAGCAGCTTAACTAGCGGGCGGTCCGAGCAGTACTTC.

This clone was seen only once. This sequence joins TRBV5-1 and TRBJ2-2, with 11 nucleotides matching TRBD2. Per the germline V gene, CDR1 is SGHRS and CDR2 is YFSETQ. J gave up 7 bases and V 1 base, and 6 bases lay outside the gene matches. The CDR3 is made up of 16 amino acids. CDR3 sequence (DNA): TGCGCCAGCAGCTTGCTGACTAGCGGGAACGGCGGGGAGCTGTTTTTT. The encoded protein is CASSLLTSGNGGELFF.

This chain links TRBV5-6 with TRBJ2-5, with D perhaps matching TRBD1 (5 bases). V was shortened by 0 bases and J by 0 bases, with 6 bases between the two germline ends. CDR1 is SGHDT and CDR2 is YYEEEE in the germline V gene. This CDR3 is 14 amino acids long. The CDR3 spells CASSLVGDQETQYF. The CDR3 nucleotides are TGTGCCAGCAGCTTGGTAGGGGACCAAGAGACCCAGTACTTC.

This clone was observed a handful of times. This chain joins TRBV2 and TRBJ1-5, with D unresolved. V was clipped by 0 bases and J by 2 bases, with 11 bases between them. Per germline, CDR1 SNHLY and CDR2 FYNNEI. CDR3 length equals 16 residues. Here the CDR3 DNA reads TGTGCCAGCAGTGAAGCGCTGGGCAGCGGCAATCAGCCCCAGCATTTT. Its protein is CASSEALGSGNQPQHF.

The CDR3 loop is CASSVNPGGEQFF. The CDR3 nucleotides are TGTGCCAGCAGCGTAAATCCAGGGGGGGAGCAGTTCTTC. The chain employs TRBV9 and TRBJ2-1; D is possibly TRBD1 (7 bases). CDR1 and CDR2 (germline): SGDLS, YYNGEE. The V end was cut by 1 base, the J end by 10 bases, with 12 bases between. The CDR3 contains 13 residues.

This clone has just one count. The rearrangement uses TRBV28 and TRBJ1-5; no definite D call. Germline CDR1 and CDR2: MDHEN and SYDVKM. CDR3 length equals 15 residues. V shed 6 bases and J shed 6 bases, with 18 bases lying between them. CDR3 region: CASRHQNNGIQPQHF. The CDR3 DNA sequence: TGTGCCAGCAGACACCAGAATAATGGGATTCAGCCCCAGCATTTT.

The chain couples TRBV11-2 to TRBJ2-1; 8 nucleotides agree with TRBD1. Germline lookup yields CDR1 SGHAT and CDR2 FQNNGV. This CDR3 comprises 16 residues. Trimming removed 5 bases from V and 4 bases from J; junction bases left unmatched: 10. This CDR3 is CASSPIRDRPYNEQFF. For the CDR3, the DNA is TGTGCCAGCAGCCCCATCCGGGACAGGCCTTACAATGAGCAGTTCTTC.

The V and J genes are TRBV4-1 and TRBJ2-3, with 9 bases fitting TRBD2. The CDR3 is 17 residues long. V shed 1 base and J 1 base; nucleotides not matched to a gene: 6. Germline assignment: CDR1 MGHRA and CDR2 YSYEKL. CDR3 bases: TGCGCCAGCAGCCAAGGGGGTGCGGGAGGGGGCACAGATACGCAGTATTTT. Translation: CASSQGGAGGGTDTQYF.